One and the same sample provided the 13 T cell receptor beta chains below, sequenced in a study of cytomegalovirus exposure and HLA in healthy donors. 60 Vbeta and 13 Jbeta primers were used in PCR. Sequenced by immunoSEQ multiplex PCR; TCRdb stores in-frame clones only, minus some. The table for this sample gives roughly 200,000 clones. The sequencing sample was made of PBMCs. These receptors were taken from a man aged 30 to 45 in good health and CMV-seronegative.

The chain carries TRBV6-6 and TRBJ2-5; 7 nucleotides match TRBD2. CDR1 is MNHNY, CDR2 SVGAGI, per germline (reference sequence). The CDR3 has 15 amino acids. The V gene end was trimmed by 6 bases and the J gene end by 3 bases; junction bases not matched to a gene: 10. The CDR3 loop is CASSPWAGEKETQYF. The CDR3 DNA follows: TGTGCCAGCAGCCCGTGGGCGGGGGAAAAAGAGACCCAGTACTTC.

V usage is TRBV5-1 and J usage is TRBJ2-5, with D possibly being TRBD1 (6 bases). From germline, CDR1 is SGHRS and CDR2 YFSETQ. This CDR3 comprises 16 residues. With 0 bases removed from V and 5 bases from J, the gap between germline ends came to 17 bases. CDR3 residues: CASSLGQGLGYETQYF. The CDR3, as DNA: TGCGCCAGCAGCTTGGGGCAGGGGCTTGGGTACGAGACCCAGTACTTC.

The chain is built from TRBV5-1 and TRBJ1-2; 10 positions agree with TRBD1. From germline, CDR1 is SGHRS and CDR2 YFSETQ. This CDR3 comprises 15 residues. J lost 4 bases, V lost 0 bases, and 3 bases had no gene match. Here the CDR3 DNA reads TGCGCCAGCAGCTTGGAGGACAGGGGGGGCTATGGCTACACCTTC. Protein: CASSLEDRGGYGYTF. Variable domain in full (rest from reference TRBV5-1 and TRBJ1-2): KAGVTQTPRYLIKTRGQQVTLSCSPISGHRSVSWYQQTPGQGLQFLFEYFSETQRNKGNFPGRFSGRQFSNSRSEMNVSTLELGDSALYLCASSLEDRGGYGYTFGSGTRLTVV.

The rearrangement uses TRBV18 and TRBJ1-6; D gene ambiguous. Trimming removed 3 bases from V and 6 bases from J, with 21 bases in between. The CDR3 consists of 18 residues. CDR1 and CDR2 (germline): KGHSH, LQKENI. CDR3 nucleotides: TGTGCCAGCTCACCGTATTCCGGGAAAGGGAGGGTTAATTCACCCCTCCACTTT. This sequence encodes CASSPYSGKGRVNSPLHF.

V and J are TRBV5-1 and TRBJ1-4, with unresolved D. Trimming removed 3 bases from V and 8 bases from J, with 14 bases in between. In germline, CDR1 is SGHRS, CDR2 YFSETQ. The CDR3 totals 14 residues. The CDR3: CASSSPGVEEKLFF. In DNA, the CDR3 is TGCGCCAGCAGCTCCCCCGGGGTGGAAGAAAAACTGTTTTTT.

This chain joins TRBV7-8 and TRBJ1-6; weak D call: TRBD1 (5 bases). Germline CDR1 SGHVS, CDR2 FQNEAQ. The CDR3 is 18 residues long. V was shortened by 5 bases and J by 2 bases, with 19 bases between the two germline ends. The CDR3 spells CASSPRQTSTPYNSPLHF. As DNA, the CDR3 is TGTGCCAGCAGCCCGCGACAGACCTCAACACCCTATAATTCACCCCTCCACTTT.

The chain carries TRBV28 and TRBJ2-7; D unclear. The length of the CDR3 is 14 residues. The V gene lost 3 bases and the J gene lost 2 bases, with 11 bases spanning the gap. In germline, CDR1 is MDHEN, CDR2 SYDVKM. CDR3 sequence (DNA): TGTGCCAGCAGTTTGGCGGCTATTACCTACGAGCAGTACTTC. Protein sequence: CASSLAAITYEQYF.

CDR3 residues: CASTVANTGELFF. DNA of the CDR3: TGTGCCAGCACCGTAGCCAACACCGGGGAGCTGTTTTTT. The rearrangement joins TRBV2 to TRBJ2-2; D not resolved. V was trimmed by 7 bases and J by 2 bases, leaving 8 bases between them. There are 13 residues in the CDR3. Germline CDR1 reads SNHLY; CDR2 reads FYNNEI.

The J gene is TRBJ1-1, the V gene TRBV6-1; tentatively, D is TRBD1 (5 bases). Between the trimmed V and J ends, which lost 9 bases and 7 bases, there was a span of 9 bases. The germline gives CDR1 MNHNS, CDR2 SASEGT. The CDR3 totals 10 residues. The CDR3 spells CASDSLEAFF. The CDR3 bases are TGTGCCAGTGACAGTCTTGAAGCTTTCTTT.

The chain links TRBV29-1 to TRBJ2-7; D ambiguous. CDR3 length: 11 amino acids. From germline, CDR1 is SQVTM and CDR2 ANQGSEA. Trimming removed 3 bases at V and 3 bases at J, with 6 bases between. For the CDR3, the DNA is TGCAGCGTTGAGTTGAGCTACGAGCAGTACTTC. Translating gives CSVELSYEQYF.

The gene calls are TRBV6-5 and TRBJ2-5; the D gene is possibly TRBD1 (7 bases). V lost 5 bases to trimming and J lost 2 bases, with 12 bases between them. The CDR3 length is 14 residues. Looked up from germline, CDR1 is MNHEY and CDR2 is SVGAGI. The CDR3 DNA follows: TGTGCCAGCAGTCCGCGGGACAGTCAAGAGACCCAGTACTTC. Its translation: CASSPRDSQETQYF.

This chain uses TRBV7-2 with TRBJ2-4; D might be TRBD1 (6 bases). Germline V gene lookup returns CDR1 SGHTA and CDR2 FQGNSA. CDR3 length: 12 amino acids. The ends were cut back, 1 base at V and 14 bases at J, with 12 bases in the middle. This chain's CDR3 is CASSLESQGKYF. In nucleotides, the CDR3 is TGTGCCAGCAGCTTAGAATCCCAGGGGAAGTACTTC. The full variable domain, completed using reference TRBV7-2 and TRBJ2-4, is GAGVSQSPSNKVTEKGKDVELRCDPISGHTALYWYRQSLGQGLEFLIYFQGNSAPDKSGLPSDRFSAERTGGSVSTLTIQRTQQEDSAVYLCASSLESQGKYFGAGTRLSVL.

The chain employs TRBV6-1 and TRBJ2-5, with 8 bases lining up with TRBD1. The DNA end favors TRBJ2-7, so the J call may be wrong. Germline lookup yields CDR1 MNHNS and CDR2 SASEGT. This CDR3 has 15 amino acids. In DNA form, the CDR3 reads TGTGCCAGCAGTGAATGGTCAGGGGGCCAGGACGAGCAGTACTTC. Its protein is CASSEWSGGQDEQYF.